Listed here are 31 T cell receptor beta chains from one sample, sequenced in a study of blood T cell repertoires in COVID-19. Profiling relied on immunoSEQ multiplex PCR, and the TCRdb table lists in-frame clones only, not all of them. The data hold 400,000 to 500,000 clones, with approximately 91% observed a single time. Source material: PBMCs or T cells enriched from blood (not recorded which). The source of these receptors is a woman aged 18-30 years who had been exposed to COVID-19.

V and J are TRBV7-2 and TRBJ2-1, with a weak D call TRBD2 (6 bases). Germline V gives CDR1 SGHTA, CDR2 FQGNSA. CDR3 length: 17 amino acids. Trimming removed 2 bases from V and 7 bases from J, with 21 bases in between. The CDR3 loop is CASSLTGGTLVANEQFF. In nucleotides, the CDR3 is TGTGCCAGCAGCTTAACGGGCGGGACCCTGGTCGCAAATGAGCAGTTCTTC.

J is TRBJ2-1 and V is TRBV5-1; TRBD2 is a possible D gene (6 bases). Trimming shortened V by 1 base and J by 5 bases, and 13 bases separated the two germline ends. Germline V CDR1 and CDR2: SGHRS, YFSETQ. This CDR3 spans 15 amino acids. CDR3 DNA: TGCGCCAGCAGCTTGCCACGGGAGCGAGACAATGAGCAGTTCTTC. It yields the protein CASSLPRERDNEQFF.

CDR3 sequence reads: CASSPRPGIIHEQYF. The CDR3 coding sequence is TGTGCCAGCAGTCCTAGGCCGGGGATCATCCACGAGCAGTACTTC. This chain connects TRBV6-5 to TRBJ2-7, with a weak D call TRBD2 (5 bases). The CDR3 has 15 residues. V lost 5 bases and J lost 5, with 19 bases in between. CDR1 is MNHEY, CDR2 SVGAGI, per germline.

The chain joins TRBV28 to TRBJ1-5; the D gene is possibly TRBD1 (5 bases). CDR1 MDHEN and CDR2 SYDVKM come from the germline V gene. The length of the CDR3 is 15 residues. Between the trimmed V and J ends, which lost 5 bases and 1 base, there was a span of 12 bases. The CDR3 region is CASSPPGNSNQPQHF. CDR3 sequence (DNA): TGTGCCAGCAGTCCGCCAGGGAACAGCAATCAGCCCCAGCATTTT.

The chain recombines TRBV12-3 or TRBV12-4 with TRBJ1-1; D unresolved. This CDR3 has 11 residues. V lost 3 bases to trimming and J lost 8 bases, with 7 bases between them. CDR3: CASSLSGEAFF. The CDR3 DNA reads as TGTGCCAGCAGTTTGTCGGGAGAAGCTTTCTTT.

For the CDR3, the DNA is TGTGCCATCAAGATTCAGGACAATGAGCAGTTCTTC. Its protein product is CAIKIQDNEQFF. The chain couples TRBV10-3 to TRBJ2-1, with D unresolved. The CDR3 is 12 residues long. V lost 7 bases and J 5 bases, leaving 9 bases between the germline ends. Germline assignment: CDR1 ENHRY and CDR2 SYGVKD.

V usage is TRBV4-1 and J usage is TRBJ1-5; weak D call: TRBD1 (6 bases). The CDR3 sequence is 16 residues long. The germline V and J ends were trimmed by 0 bases and 5 bases, with 14 bases remaining between them. Per germline, CDR1 MGHRA and CDR2 YSYEKL. CDR3 nucleotide sequence: TGCGCCAGCAGCCAAGAATCCGGAGGGGGGGATCAGCCCCAGCATTTT. Translating gives CASSQESGGGDQPQHF.

The V gene is TRBV19, the J gene TRBJ1-3, with TRBD1 matching over 10 bases. The CDR3 is made up of 15 amino acids. Germline V lookup: CDR1 LNHDA, CDR2 SQIVND (reference sequence). With 8 bases clipped from V and 4 bases from J, the junction kept 8 bases outside the gene matches. The CDR3 reads CASGPGQGFGNTIYF. The CDR3 DNA reads as TGTGCCAGTGGCCCGGGACAGGGGTTCGGAAACACCATATATTTT.

The V and J genes are TRBV24-1 and TRBJ2-5, with 11 nucleotides matching TRBD2. Germline V gene data show CDR1 as KGHDR and CDR2 as SFDVKD. The V and J ends lost 0 bases and 2 bases, in that order; junction bases with no gene match: 4. This CDR3 is built from 17 residues. The CDR3 region is CATSDLGLAGVQETQYF. CDR3 bases: TGTGCCACCAGTGATTTGGGACTAGCGGGCGTGCAAGAGACCCAGTACTTC.

This chain joins TRBV6-5 and TRBJ2-5; tentative D call: TRBD2 (5 bases). The germline CDR1 and CDR2 sequences are MNHEY and SVGAGI. CDR3 length: 15 amino acids. V dropped 4 bases and J dropped 5 bases, with 17 bases sitting between them. The CDR3 DNA follows: TGTGCCAGCAGTTTCACGTCTCGGGGTGGGGAGACCCAGTACTTC. Protein sequence: CASSFTSRGGETQYF.

This chain uses TRBV7-3 with TRBJ2-2, with 12 bases aligning to TRBD2. Germline-derived CDR1 and CDR2 are SGHTA and FQGTGA. This CDR3 comprises 16 residues. V shed 5 bases and J 4 bases; nucleotides not matched to a gene: 5. The CDR3 loop is CASSPSGGAITGELFF. The CDR3 DNA sequence: TGTGCCAGCAGCCCTAGCGGGGGGGCAATCACCGGGGAGCTGTTTTTT.

Remarks on this clone: One end of the junction fails to match germline, which may point to a read error. This sequence joins TRBV14 and TRBJ2-7; 7 positions match TRBD2. There are 15 residues in the CDR3. The germline V gene encodes CDR1 SGHDN and CDR2 FVKESK. DNA for the CDR3: TGTGCCAGCAGCAAAGAGGCAGGGAGGGCCTACGAGCAGTACTTC. Its translation: CASSKEAGRAYEQYF.

The chain links TRBV7-9 to TRBJ2-3; 11 bases line up with TRBD1. V shed 8 bases, J shed 6 bases, and the junction held 7 bases outside the gene matches. This CDR3 is 14 amino acids long. The V gene's germline CDR1 is SEHNR and CDR2 FQNEAQ (reference sequence). CDR3 residues: CASRRDRGNDTQYF. For the CDR3, the DNA is TGTGCCAGCCGCCGGGACAGGGGGAATGATACGCAGTATTTT.

V gene TRBV5-6 combines with J gene TRBJ2-7, with 11 positions matching TRBD1. The germline V gene has CDR1 SGHDT and CDR2 YYEEEE. The CDR3 totals 14 residues. Germline trimming cut 2 bases from V and 3 bases from J; bases unmatched to any gene: 1. The chain's CDR3 is CASSFGTGGYEQYF. CDR3 bases: TGTGCCAGCAGCTTCGGGACAGGGGGCTACGAGCAGTACTTC.

This chain uses TRBV5-6 with TRBJ1-5; unclear D gene. V shed 0 bases and J shed 3 bases, with 10 bases lying between them. Germline CDR1 is SGHDT and CDR2 is YYEEEE. The CDR3 sequence is 15 residues long. The CDR3: CASSLAGGFNQPQHF. The DNA for the CDR3 is TGTGCCAGCAGCTTGGCCGGCGGATTCAATCAGCCCCAGCATTTT.

The rearrangement joins TRBV5-8 to TRBJ2-3; 11 nucleotides match TRBD2. CDR3 length: 19 residues. V was pared by 4 bases and J by 2 bases, with 15 bases of the junction left unmatched. Germline-derived CDR1 and CDR2 are SGHTS and YDEGEE. As DNA, the CDR3 is TGTGCCAGCAGCCCCAGTCGACTAGCGGGGAAGGGGGACACAGATACGCAGTATTTT. This translates into CASSPSRLAGKGDTDTQYF.

The chain recombines TRBV3-1 (or the pseudogene TRBV3-2) with TRBJ2-3, with 7 bases identical to TRBD2. This CDR3 spans 18 amino acids. After removal of 0 bases from V and 2 bases from J, the junction contained 11 bases not matched to a gene. The germline CDR1 and CDR2 sequences are LGHDT and YNNKEL (reference sequence). The CDR3 protein is CASSQDSPGLGPTDTQYF. In nucleotides, the CDR3 is TGTGCCAGCAGCCAAGATTCCCCCGGACTAGGGCCCACAGATACGCAGTATTTT.

This chain joins TRBV2 and TRBJ2-3; 7 nucleotides agree with TRBD1. CDR3 length: 12 residues. Germline CDR1 and CDR2: SNHLY and FYNNEI. Trimming removed 4 bases from V and 13 bases from J; junction bases left unmatched: 8. CDR3 bases: TGTGCCAGCAGTGTAACCCGGGACAGCAAGTATTTT. Protein: CASSVTRDSKYF. The variable domain in full, with the rest retrieved from reference TRBV2 and TRBJ2-3, is EPEVTQTPSHQVTQMGQEVILRCVPISNHLYFYWYRQILGQKVEFLVSFYNNEISEKSEIFDDQFSVERPDGSNFTLKIRSTKLEDSAMYFCASSVTRDSKYFGPGTRLTVL.

This chain connects TRBV27 to TRBJ1-6; 7 bases match TRBD1. Germline lookup yields CDR1 MNHEY and CDR2 SMNVEV (reference sequence). This CDR3 region has 17 residues. The V segment lost 2 bases and the J segment 8 bases; nucleotides outside the gene matches: 12. The CDR3 loop reads CASSLKVGQPQDSPLHF. CDR3 coding DNA: TGTGCCAGCAGTTTAAAGGTGGGACAGCCCCAGGATTCACCCCTCCACTTT.

CDR3 amino acids: CASSDKSGGNGELFF. DNA of the CDR3: TGTGCCAGCAGTGACAAAAGCGGAGGAAACGGGGAGCTGTTTTTT. The chain uses TRBV2 and TRBJ2-2; D is perhaps TRBD2 (5 bases). CDR1 SNHLY and CDR2 FYNNEI come from the germline V gene. The CDR3 loop spans 15 amino acids. V lost 3 bases and J lost 7, with 15 bases in between.

This chain joins TRBV13 and TRBJ2-5; 7 nucleotides line up with TRBD1. CDR3 size: 15 residues. With 5 bases clipped from V and 5 bases from J, the junction kept 11 bases outside the gene matches. CDR1 and CDR2 from the germline V gene are PRHDT and FYEKMQ (reference sequence). Here the CDR3 DNA reads TGTGCCAGCAGCCCTAGACAGGGTATTATTGAGACCCAGTACTTC. Translation: CASSPRQGIIETQYF.

The chain is built from TRBV11-2 and TRBJ1-6; TRBD1 aligns across 8 bases. This CDR3 is built from 15 residues. CDR1 is SGHAT, CDR2 FQNNGV, per germline. The ends lost 2 bases at V and 7 bases at J; junction bases unmatched: 4. CDR3 in DNA: TGTGCCAGCAGCTTACAGACAGGGGAGAATTCACCCCTCCACTTT. This sequence encodes CASSLQTGENSPLHF. Using reference TRBV11-2 and TRBJ1-6 for the parts outside the CDR3, the full variable domain is EAGVAQSPRYKIIEKRQSVAFWCNPISGHATLYWYQQILGQGPKLLIQFQNNGVVDDSQLPKDRFSAERLKGVDSTLKIQPAKLEDSAVYLCASSLQTGENSPLHFGNGTRLTVT.

This clone was recorded once. The rearrangement links TRBV6-2 or TRBV6-3 to TRBJ1-5; TRBD1 might be the D (5 bases). The CDR3 consists of 14 residues. Germline CDR1 reads MNHEY; CDR2 reads SVGEGT. V was cut by 0 bases and J by 9 bases, with 12 bases left in between. In nucleotides, the CDR3 is TGTGCCAGCAGTTACTCCGAAGACAGTCGGCCCCAGCATTTT. Residues: CASSYSEDSRPQHF.

V gene TRBV24-1 combines with J gene TRBJ2-5; 7 nucleotides match TRBD1. This CDR3 comprises 16 residues. J was trimmed by 7 bases and V by 2 bases; bases with no gene match: 12. Per the germline V gene, CDR1 is KGHDR and CDR2 is SFDVKD. CDR3 DNA sequence: TGTGCCACCAGTGATTCGACCGGACAGGCCCTGAGGACCCAGTACTTC. Protein: CATSDSTGQALRTQYF.

The chain recombines TRBV30 with TRBJ1-3, with TRBD1 as a possible D gene (6 bases). CDR1 is GTSNPN and CDR2 is SVGIG in the germline V gene (reference sequence). V was trimmed by 2 bases and J by 1 base, leaving 15 bases between them. CDR3 length: 16 residues. CDR3 nucleotides: TGTGCCTGGAGTCCCCCCCCAGGGGTTTCTGGAAACACCATATATTTT. The encoded protein is CAWSPPPGVSGNTIYF.

This clone was counted a few times. The chain is built from TRBV5-1 and TRBJ1-3, with a weak D call TRBD1 (6 bases). V dropped 3 bases and J dropped 0 bases, with 13 bases sitting between them. CDR1 is SGHRS and CDR2 is YFSETQ in the germline V gene. The CDR3 runs to 16 residues. CDR3 nucleotides: TGCGCCAGCAGCTGGGATAGACAGGCCTCTGGAAACACCATATATTTT. Encoded protein: CASSWDRQASGNTIYF.

The J gene is TRBJ1-5, the V gene TRBV15, with D maybe TRBD1 (5 bases). The CDR3 runs 15 residues. V dropped 0 bases and J dropped 5 bases, with 11 bases sitting between them. CDR1 is LNHNV, CDR2 YYDKDF, per germline (reference sequence). CDR3 loop: CATSRDPGEDQPQHF. The CDR3 DNA sequence: TGTGCCACCAGCAGAGACCCGGGGGAGGATCAGCCCCAGCATTTT.

V and J are TRBV5-1 and TRBJ2-3; D gene unclear. V was shortened by 4 bases and J by 6 bases, with 12 bases between the two germline ends. CDR1 is SGHRS and CDR2 is YFSETQ in the germline V gene. The CDR3 extends over 13 amino acids. CDR3 region: CASSLNGPDTQYF. The CDR3 region has the DNA TGCGCCAGCAGCCTTAATGGGCCGGATACGCAGTATTTT.

The chain carries TRBV25-1 and TRBJ2-7; possibly TRBD1 for D (6 bases). The CDR3 is made up of 16 amino acids. V dropped 4 bases and J dropped 0 bases, with 16 bases sitting between them. Per germline, CDR1 MGHDK and CDR2 SYGVNS. The CDR3 sequence: CASSGVQGQYSYEQYF. CDR3 sequence (DNA): TGTGCCAGCAGTGGGGTGCAGGGGCAATACTCCTACGAGCAGTACTTC.

Concerning this clone itself: Additional DNA sequences in this sample encode the identical CDR3. The chain joins TRBV2 to TRBJ2-3; D is possibly TRBD2 (7 bases). Trimming cost V 2 bases and J 4 bases, with 10 bases left between them. From germline, CDR1 is SNHLY and CDR2 FYNNEI. This CDR3 is built from 14 residues. The CDR3 nucleotides read TGTGCCAGCAGTGAAAGGGGGGGAGCAGATACGCAGTATTTT. This sequence encodes CASSERGGADTQYF.

This clone occurred once. The chain links TRBV18 to TRBJ2-7; 8 nucleotides line up with TRBD2. CDR3 length: 13 residues. In germline, CDR1 is KGHSH, CDR2 LQKENI. V gave up 5 bases and J gave up 3 bases; unmatched junction bases: 3. The CDR3 nucleotides read TGTGCCAGCTCATGGGCGGGAGGCTACGAGCAGTACTTC. Translating gives CASSWAGGYEQYF.